This T cell receptor (beta chain) was captured in a study of cytomegalovirus exposure and HLA in healthy donors. Findings and caveats of the study: CMV antigen specificity was confirmed in vitro for a few CMV-associated chains.

The PCR contained 60 Vbeta and 13 Jbeta primers. This table comes from immunoSEQ multiplex PCR, and its TCRdb copy is limited to in-frame clones, with some not included. The table shows under 90,000 clones, with 55% to 80% occurring only once. Though nominally healthy at sampling, donors likely had unrecorded immune exposures. Of note for this clone: Its antigen is as yet unknown.

Germline V gene sequence: CDR1 MGHRA, CDR2 YSYEKL. The CDR3 is 12 residues long. V was shortened by 3 bases and J by 4 bases, with 6 bases between the two germline ends. The chain joins TRBV4-1 to TRBJ1-2, with D perhaps matching TRBD1 (5 bases). The sample was PBMCs. The sequence was collected from a man aged 35 to 55 in good health and CMV-seropositive. The CDR3 DNA follows: TGCGCCAGCAGCCAGCAGGGCTATGGCTACACCTTC. Residues: CASSQQGYGYTF.